The clone carrying this T cell receptor (beta chain) was detected many times. These data belong to a study of T cells in Graves' hyperthyroidism and ophthalmopathy. RNA transcripts served as the template for amplifying TCR beta CDR3 regions. The HTBI primer set was used in a first-round RT-PCR of the TCR CDR3. TCRdb passed the multiplex PCR reads through MiXCR, listing each CDR3 protein once. The sample has over 650,000 distinct CDR3 sequences, nearly 45% seen once. V lost 3 bases to trimming and J lost 5 bases, with 11 bases between them. CDR1 and CDR2 (germline): SGHDN, FVKESK. This CDR3 has 15 residues.

The chain employs TRBV14 and TRBJ2-6; D perhaps matches TRBD2 (7 bases). Sequencing input: peripheral blood or thyroid tissue (not recorded which). The sequence was collected from an adult man with Graves' disease, either hyperthyroidism or ophthalmopathy (not recorded which). CDR3 region: CASSHEGGRANVLTF. The CDR3 nucleotides read TGTGCCAGCAGCCACGAGGGGGGGAGGGCCAACGTCCTGACTTTC.